The clone carrying this TCR beta chain was counted once. Seattle's cohort entered during active infection and was followed longitudinally. This CDR3 has 15 amino acids. Trimming cost V 6 bases and J 2 bases; bases outside gene matches: 3. CDR1 is LGHDT and CDR2 is YNNKEL in the germline V gene (reference sequence). The data were obtained in a study of blood T cell repertoires in COVID-19. Produced via immunoSEQ multiplex PCR; TCRdb's table is partial and in-frame only. The table lists about 410,000 clones, around 89% of them singletons. This clonotype was obtained from a middle-aged woman with COVID-19, enrolled during active disease. The gene calls are TRBV3-1 (or the pseudogene TRBV3-2) and TRBJ2-3; 12 bases agree with TRBD2. The specimen sequenced was peripheral blood. The CDR3: CASSRTSGATDTQYF. For the CDR3, the DNA is TGTGCCAGCAGTCGGACTAGCGGGGCCACAGATACGCAGTATTTT.